This T cell receptor (beta chain) was found in a study of blood T cells in healthy people across ages. The use of a sample-barcoded 5' primer and a J-beta primer mix characterized a second PCR of about 6 to 12 cycles. Tags on each cDNA molecule came from a template-switch adaptor with 12 random nucleotides. MiXCR, applied by TCRdb to the 5' RACE reads, yields one record per CDR3 protein. The table records over 1.5 million distinct CDR3 sequences, around half of them present only once. As to this clonotype: The antigen is not known.

Overall study results and limits: In long-lived donors, naive CD4+ cell counts and diversity exceeded those of aged donors. Roughly linear age-related decline in beta diversity appeared, significant by age roughly 40. Naive and antigen-experienced cells could not be conclusively compared, given unsorted PBMCs.

V lost 6 bases to trimming and J lost 11 bases, with 12 bases between them. Germline V gene lookup returns CDR1 SNHLY and CDR2 FYNNEI. This CDR3 is 11 amino acids long. J is TRBJ2-3 and V is TRBV2; D is unresolved. The receptor was isolated from a woman aged 40 to 50 in good health. Specimen: blood. CDR3 nucleotide sequence: TGTGCCAGCAGGACGGATAACGGGCAGTATTTT. Residues: CASRTDNGQYF. The full variable domain, rest sourced from reference TRBV2 and TRBJ2-3, is EPEVTQTPSHQVTQMGQEVILRCVPISNHLYFYWYRQILGQKVEFLVSFYNNEISEKSEIFDDQFSVERPDGSNFTLKIRSTKLEDSAMYFCASRTDNGQYFGPGTRLTVL.